The T cell receptor beta chain under discussion was sequenced for a study of Graves' ophthalmopathy and Graves' hyperthyroidism. In the study overall: There was a collection of peripheral blood at initial diagnosis, before any treatment. Study-wide results and limits: Thyroid clonotypes that were expanded above 0.001 frequency mostly also appeared in blood. With over 85% sensitivity and around 80% specificity, a 13-signature model separated ophthalmopathy from stable hyperthyroidism.

This clonotype was recorded at least ten times. Its antigen is not identified. Amplified TCR beta CDR3 regions were obtained using RNA transcripts as template. HTBI primers primed a first-round RT-PCR, and a second-round multiplex PCR followed. Using its own MiXCR run on the multiplex PCR reads, TCRdb lists one record per CDR3 protein. Of some 150,000 distinct CDR3 sequences in the sample, around 40% were seen once. A roughly 9.3 ml volume of fresh peripheral blood provided the PBMCs. Trimming took off 4 bases at V and 4 bases at J, with 16 bases between the two ends. There are 15 residues in the CDR3.

Sequenced: peripheral blood. This TCR was sampled from a man aged 25 to 40 with Graves' ophthalmopathy. The J gene is TRBJ1-2, the V gene TRBV12-3 or TRBV12-4; perhaps TRBD1 as D (5 bases). The CDR3 DNA reads TGTGCCAGCAGTTCACCCCAGGGAGGGTCCTATGGCTACACCTTC. Translated: CASSSPQGGSYGYTF.